A single sample is the source of the 4 T cell receptor beta chains below, sequenced in a study of cytomegalovirus exposure and HLA in healthy donors. Libraries were prepared by immunoSEQ multiplex PCR; TCRdb keeps only in-frame clonotypes and omits some of them. This table has tens of thousands of clones, more than 80% appearing once. The sample was PBMCs. The receptors were gathered from a man aged 18 to 30 in good health and CMV-seronegative.

J is TRBJ2-5 and V is TRBV5-4, with D tentatively TRBD1 (7 bases). CDR1 and CDR2 (germline): SGHNT, YYREEE (reference sequence). V gave up 0 bases and J gave up 4 bases, with 10 bases separating them. The CDR3 has 14 residues. In DNA form, the CDR3 reads TGTGCCAGCAGCTTGGCAGGGGGGAGAGAGACCCAGTACTTC. It translates to CASSLAGGRETQYF.

The count of this clone is one. This chain joins TRBV6-5 and TRBJ1-1, with unresolved D. Germline assignment: CDR1 MNHEY and CDR2 SVGAGI. V was clipped by 5 bases and J by 1 base, with 11 bases between them. The CDR3 extends over 14 amino acids. The CDR3 sequence: CASSEDYRNTEAFF. CDR3 bases: TGTGCCAGCAGTGAAGACTATAGGAACACTGAAGCTTTCTTT.

This clone was counted once. The chain carries TRBV4-3 and TRBJ2-5; 11 bases are a match to TRBD2. There are 16 residues in the CDR3. V was pared by 4 bases and J by 4 bases, with 8 bases of the junction left unmatched. Germline V gives CDR1 LGHNA, CDR2 YSLEER. The CDR3 sequence is CASSPDLGLAAETQYF. The CDR3 DNA follows: TGCGCCAGCAGCCCCGATCTGGGACTAGCGGCAGAGACCCAGTACTTC.

V gene TRBV2 combines with J gene TRBJ2-7, with D maybe TRBD1 (6 bases). V gave up 8 bases and J gave up 4 bases, with 18 bases separating them. This CDR3 region has 14 residues. Germline V CDR1 and CDR2: SNHLY, FYNNEI. CDR3 nucleotides: TGTGCCAGCTTCAAAGGGGGTGCCTATTACGAGCAGTACTTC. It specifies CASFKGGAYYEQYF.